This T cell receptor (beta chain) was identified during a study of cytomegalovirus exposure and HLA in healthy donors. Study conclusions and caveats: Reportedly, HLA-A and HLA-B alleles of most subjects were accurately predicted from TCR beta. According to the study, roughly 180 TCR beta chains were cytomegalovirus-associated.

The PCR was carried out with 60 Vbeta primers and 13 Jbeta primers. Assay used: immunoSEQ multiplex PCR; TCRdb lists only in-frame clones, some missing. The sample includes roughly 79,000 clones. The CDR3 covers 16 residues. CDR1 is MGHRA and CDR2 is YSYEKL in the germline V gene. Germline trimming cut 2 bases from V and 5 bases from J; bases unmatched to any gene: 8. In regard to this clone: No antigen is known for it.

Sequences were obtained from PBMCs. This TCR derives from a man aged 25 to 40 in good health and CMV-seronegative. The chain employs TRBV4-1 and TRBJ2-1; TRBD2 matches 8 bases. This CDR3 reads CASSQHSGNPNNEQFF. CDR3 nucleotide sequence: TGCGCCAGCAGCCAACATAGCGGGAACCCCAACAATGAGCAGTTCTTC.